This TCR beta chain was retrieved from a study of cytomegalovirus exposure and HLA in healthy donors. Study-wide context: A subsequent analysis reported that the 110 or so validation repertoires were produced on the same platform that had also been used for the 666 first-cohort repertoires.

Sequenced by immunoSEQ multiplex PCR; TCRdb stores in-frame clones only, minus some. This table holds over 150,000 clones, 84% found once. Broader study findings: The study listed 164 cytomegalovirus-associated TCR beta chains. The tendency of first-cohort TCR clusters to co-occur in the 120 validation repertoires was the finding of a later analysis.

Germline lookup yields CDR1 MDHEN and CDR2 SYDVKM. The CDR3 is 14 residues long. Trimming shortened V by 5 bases and J by 2 bases, and 10 bases separated the two germline ends. A note on this clone: Its antigen is currently unknown.

The study drew the donors from its approximately 110-subject validation cohort, separate from the approximately 690-subject first cohort. Sequences were obtained from PBMCs. The TCR was taken from a woman aged 25 to 39 in good health and CMV-seropositive. The chain uses TRBV28 and TRBJ1-5; D ambiguous. The CDR3 DNA reads TGTGCCAGCAGTCAGTGGGCAGGCAATCAGCCCCAGCATTTT. Protein sequence: CASSQWAGNQPQHF.